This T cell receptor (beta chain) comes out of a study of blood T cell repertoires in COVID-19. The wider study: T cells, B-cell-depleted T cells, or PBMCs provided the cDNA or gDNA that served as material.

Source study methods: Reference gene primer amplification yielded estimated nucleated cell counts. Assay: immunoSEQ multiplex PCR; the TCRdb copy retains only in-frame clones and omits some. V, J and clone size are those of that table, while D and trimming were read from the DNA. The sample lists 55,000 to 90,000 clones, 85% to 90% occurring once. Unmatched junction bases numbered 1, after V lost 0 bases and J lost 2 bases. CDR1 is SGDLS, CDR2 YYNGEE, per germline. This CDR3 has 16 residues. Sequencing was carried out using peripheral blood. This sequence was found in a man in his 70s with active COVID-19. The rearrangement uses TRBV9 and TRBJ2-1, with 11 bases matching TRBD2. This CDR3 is CASSVGLAGPYNEQFF. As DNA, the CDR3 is TGTGCCAGCAGCGTAGGACTAGCGGGGCCCTACAATGAGCAGTTCTTC.